This paragraph covers one TCR beta chain sequence. Its antigen is undetermined. The data were taken from a study of PD-1 blockade in classical Hodgkin lymphoma. Notes on the study in general: Complete responders had baseline diversity similar to newly diagnosed patients. The study reported lower baseline TCR diversity in newly diagnosed patients than in healthy donors.

Sequencing used immunoSEQ multiplex PCR; TCRdb keeps in-frame clones, though not all of them. The table records about 4,000 clones, over 60% of them present only once. This sample's time point: cycle 4 day 1 (C4D1), after less than 7 weeks of nivolumab. All patients experienced relapse after autologous stem cell transplantation, and brentuximab vedotin exposure was variable. Isolation of CD8+ T cells from thawed PBMCs used magnetic negative selection. Classification of best responses gave complete response, partial response or progressive disease. The CDR3 loop spans 15 amino acids. Germline V CDR1 and CDR2: SGDLS, YYNGEE. V lost 2 bases to trimming and J lost 7 bases, with 18 bases between them.

The source of this sequence is a human donor with classical Hodgkin lymphoma. The material was CD8+ T cells from blood, obtained before the fourth cycle of nivolumab. The gene calls are TRBV9 and TRBJ1-1; D is possibly TRBD1 (5 bases). In nucleotides, the CDR3 is TGTGCCAGCAGCGTCGAGCGGGACGGGGACTATGAAGCTTTCTTT. It translates to CASSVERDGDYEAFF.